The T cell receptor beta chain under discussion was sequenced for a study of blood T cell repertoires in COVID-19. Study-wide background: T cells, B-cell-depleted T cells, or PBMCs provided the cDNA or gDNA that served as material.

The protocol was immunoSEQ multiplex PCR, while the TCRdb copy is restricted to in-frame clones and leaves out a portion. This table holds fewer than 200,000 clones, around 73% found once. The CDR3 has 13 amino acids. The germline V gene has CDR1 KGHSH and CDR2 LQKENI. The V end lost 3 bases, the J end lost 3 bases, and 9 bases lay between the germline ends. The rearrangement links TRBV18 to TRBJ2-7; maybe TRBD1 (6 bases). The source is a woman in her 50s who had recovered from COVID-19. The sequenced sample was PBMCs or T cells enriched from blood (not recorded which). The DNA of the CDR3 is TGTGCCAGCTCACCGAGACAGGACTACGAGCAGTACTTC. Encoded protein: CASSPRQDYEQYF.